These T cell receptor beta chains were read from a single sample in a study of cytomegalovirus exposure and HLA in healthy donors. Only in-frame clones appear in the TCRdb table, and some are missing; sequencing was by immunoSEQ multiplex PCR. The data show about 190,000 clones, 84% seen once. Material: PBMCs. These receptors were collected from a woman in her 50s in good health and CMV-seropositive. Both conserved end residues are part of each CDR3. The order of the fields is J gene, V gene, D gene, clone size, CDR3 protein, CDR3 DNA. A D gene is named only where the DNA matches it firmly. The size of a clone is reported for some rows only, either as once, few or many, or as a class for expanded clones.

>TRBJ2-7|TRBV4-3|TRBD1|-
CASSQEVDREYEQYF
TGCGCCAGCAGCCAAGAAGTGGACAGGGAATACGAGCAGTACTTC
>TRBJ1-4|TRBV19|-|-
CASSIWGGNEKLFF
TGTGCCAGTAGTATTTGGGGGGGAAATGAAAAACTGTTTTTT
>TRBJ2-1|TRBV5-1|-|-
CASSLEAGGNNEQFF
TGCGCCAGCAGCTTGGAGGCAGGGGGGAACAATGAGCAGTTCTTC
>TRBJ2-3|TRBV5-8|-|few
CASSLGGTGTDTQYF
TGTGCCAGCAGCTTGGGAGGGACTGGTACAGATACGCAGTATTTT
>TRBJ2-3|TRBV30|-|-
CAWSVSPPSQYF
TGTGCCTGGAGTGTAAGCCCCCCATCGCAGTATTTT
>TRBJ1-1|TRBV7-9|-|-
CASWGAEAFF
TGTGCCAGCTGGGGGGCTGAAGCTTTCTTT
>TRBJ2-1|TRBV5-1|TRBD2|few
CASNHLAGGYNEQFF
TGCGCCAGCAATCATCTAGCGGGGGGTTATAATGAGCAGTTCTTC
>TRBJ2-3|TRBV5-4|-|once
CASSPTRDTDTQYF
TGTGCCAGCAGCCCGACTAGGGACACAGATACGCAGTATTTT
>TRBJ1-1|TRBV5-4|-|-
CASSPGVGITEAFF
TGTGCCAGCAGCCCCGGAGTAGGTATCACTGAAGCTTTCTTT
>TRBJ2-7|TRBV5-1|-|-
CASSLAQNYEQYF
TGCGCCAGCAGCTTGGCTCAGAACTACGAGCAGTACTTC
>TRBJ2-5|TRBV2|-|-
CASSSRGQETQYF
TGTGCCAGCAGTTCTCGGGGGCAAGAGACCCAGTACTTC
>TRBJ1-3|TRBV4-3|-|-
CASSQDATGPGNTIYF
TGCGCCAGCAGCCAAGACGCGACAGGACCTGGAAACACCATATATTTT
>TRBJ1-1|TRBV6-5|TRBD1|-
CASHRGLGNTEAFF
TGTGCCTCTCACAGGGGGCTGGGGAACACTGAAGCTTTCTTT
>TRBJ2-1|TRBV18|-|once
CASSPPSEGNEQFF
TGTGCCAGCTCACCCCCTTCAGAGGGTAATGAGCAGTTCTTC